This TCR beta chain was profiled in a study of CD8+ T cells in alopecia areata. Germline-derived CDR1 and CDR2 are SGHDT and YYEEEE. The CDR3 sequence is 14 residues long. Trimming removed 4 bases at V and 9 bases at J, with 16 bases between. This clone has more than one count but fewer than ten. Once RNA had been extracted, it was reverse transcribed into cDNA to act as the sequencing template. Produced via immunoSEQ multiplex PCR; TCRdb's table is partial and in-frame only. The repertoire consists of approximately 65,000 clones, with around half occurring once and the leading ten covering roughly 15%.

The chain recombines TRBV5-6 with TRBJ2-2, with a tentative D call TRBD1 (6 bases). Sequencing was performed on CD8+ T cells sorted from blood, taken at week 0. This clonotype was obtained from a human donor with alopecia areata. The chain's CDR3 is CASSRTQGMRELFF. CDR3 coding DNA: TGTGCCAGCAGCCGGACTCAGGGGATGCGGGAGCTGTTTTTT.